Each of the 26 T cell receptor beta chains below was sequenced from the same sample in a study of blood T cell repertoires in COVID-19. This table comes from immunoSEQ multiplex PCR, and its TCRdb copy is limited to in-frame clones, with some not included. The table has 250,000 to 300,000 clones, roughly 90% seen once. What was sequenced was peripheral blood. The receptors here all came from a woman in her twenties or thirties with acute or convalescent COVID-19.

CDR3 region: CAWSRDRGSVGYTF. The CDR3 nucleotides read TGTGCCTGGAGTCGCGACAGGGGGTCGGTTGGCTACACCTTC. This chain links TRBV30 with TRBJ1-2; 9 positions agree with TRBD1. This CDR3 is 14 amino acids long. Germline lookup yields CDR1 GTSNPN and CDR2 SVGIG (reference sequence). The ends lost 2 bases at V and 7 bases at J; junction bases unmatched: 8.

The chain employs TRBV15 and TRBJ1-1; D unresolved. CDR3 length: 12 residues. The V gene lost 6 bases and the J gene lost 5 bases, with 10 bases spanning the gap. Per the germline V gene, CDR1 is LNHNV and CDR2 is YYDKDF (reference sequence). The CDR3 here is CATRGRRTEAFF. DNA of the CDR3: TGTGCCACCAGGGGGAGGAGGACTGAAGCTTTCTTT.

Here the CDR3 DNA reads TGTGCCAGTAGTATAGCCTCCCGACAGGGGGCGTATGAGCAGTTCTTC. Amino acid sequence: CASSIASRQGAYEQFF. The genes are TRBV19 and TRBJ2-1; 10 nucleotides agree with TRBD1. V dropped 1 base and J dropped 8; count of bases not matched to a gene: 8. The CDR3 sequence is 16 residues long. The V gene's germline CDR1 is LNHDA and CDR2 SQIVND (reference sequence).

The V gene is TRBV7-2, the J gene TRBJ2-7; weak D call: TRBD2 (6 bases). The CDR3 is 16 residues long. Trimming removed 6 bases from V and 4 bases from J, with 22 bases in between. The V gene's germline CDR1 is SGHTA and CDR2 FQGNSA. The CDR3 DNA sequence: TGTGCCAGCAGGCCGGGACTCACCTTGGGTGAGTACGAGCAGTACTTC. It yields the protein CASRPGLTLGEYEQYF. Looking up the rest from reference TRBV7-2 and TRBJ2-7 gives the full variable domain: GAGVSQSPSNKVTEKGKDVELRCDPISGHTALYWYRQSLGQGLEFLIYFQGNSAPDKSGLPSDRFSAERTGGSVSTLTIQRTQQEDSAVYLCASRPGLTLGEYEQYFGPGTRLTVT.

This chain joins TRBV25-1 and TRBJ1-2, with D perhaps TRBD1 (5 bases). The germline gives CDR1 MGHDK, CDR2 SYGVNS. V was pared by 3 bases and J by 4 bases, with 9 bases between. The CDR3 spans 13 residues. Here the CDR3 reads CASSEQGTYGYTF. The CDR3 coding sequence is TGTGCCAGCAGTGAGCAGGGTACCTATGGCTACACCTTC.

The V and J genes are TRBV19 and TRBJ2-1; D possibly corresponds to TRBD2 (6 bases). Trimming stripped 5 bases from V and 5 bases from J, with 19 bases between. CDR3 size: 16 residues. Germline loops: CDR1 LNHDA, CDR2 SQIVND (reference sequence). As DNA, the CDR3 is TGTGCCAGTAGTTCCCGGGGTAAAGCGGGCAACAATGAGCAGTTCTTC. This gives the protein CASSSRGKAGNNEQFF. The full variable domain, rest sourced from reference TRBV19 and TRBJ2-1, is DGGITQSPKYLFRKEGQNVTLSCEQNLNHDAMYWYRQDPGQGLRLIYYSQIVNDFQKGDIAEGYSVSREKKESFPLTVTSAQKNPTAFYLCASSSRGKAGNNEQFFGPGTRLTVL.

The chain employs TRBV5-4 and TRBJ2-3, with D perhaps matching TRBD1 (5 bases). The CDR3 has 13 amino acids. Trimming removed 4 bases at V and 2 bases at J, with 8 bases between. Germline assignment: CDR1 SGHNT and CDR2 YYREEE (reference sequence). The chain's CDR3 is CASSRQPTDTQYF. As DNA, the CDR3 is TGTGCCAGCAGCAGACAGCCCACAGATACGCAGTATTTT. The complete variable domain, with remaining parts taken from reference TRBV5-4 and TRBJ2-3, reads ETGVTQSPTHLIKTRGQQVTLRCSSQSGHNTVSWYQQALGQGPQFIFQYYREEENGRGNFPPRFSGLQFPNYSSELNVNALELDDSALYLCASSRQPTDTQYFGPGTRLTVL.

This clone has just a few counts. This chain uses TRBV24-1 with TRBJ2-1; TRBD2 might be the D (5 bases). Germline assignment: CDR1 KGHDR and CDR2 SFDVKD. Between the trimmed V and J ends, which lost 4 bases and 4 bases, there was a span of 10 bases. The CDR3 contains 14 residues. CDR3: CATSDRTDYNEQFF. CDR3 DNA sequence: TGTGCCACCAGTGACCGGACTGATTACAATGAGCAGTTCTTC.

The CDR3 nucleotides are TGTGCCAGCAGCTTAGATGGGCACAATGAGCAGTTCTTC. Translated, it gives CASSLDGHNEQFF. The J gene is TRBJ2-1, the V gene TRBV7-9; D is uncertain. The CDR3 sequence is 13 residues long. Per the germline V gene, CDR1 is SEHNR and CDR2 is FQNEAQ (reference sequence). The V end lost 1 base, the J end lost 5 bases, and 6 bases lay between the germline ends.

The chain carries TRBV11-3 and TRBJ2-7, with D unclear. CDR3 length equals 12 residues. The V gene lost 4 bases and the J gene lost 0 bases, with 4 bases spanning the gap. CDR1 and CDR2 from the germline V gene are SGHNT and YENEEA. Here the CDR3 reads CASSYISYEQYF. The CDR3 bases are TGTGCCAGCAGCTACATCTCCTACGAGCAGTACTTC. The whole variable domain, filled in from reference TRBV11-3 and TRBJ2-7, reads EAGVVQSPRYKIIEKKQPVAFWCNPISGHNTLYWYLQNLGQGPELLIRYENEEAVDDSQLPKDRFSAERLKGVDSTLKIQPAELGDSAVYLCASSYISYEQYFGPGTRLTVT.

This sequence joins TRBV25-1 and TRBJ2-1; no clear D gene. Germline CDR1 reads MGHDK; CDR2 reads SYGVNS. The length of the CDR3 is 15 residues. V lost 2 bases to trimming and J lost 8 bases, with 16 bases between them. The CDR3 reads CASSEPGSTLHEQFF. In nucleotides, the CDR3 is TGTGCCAGCAGTGAACCCGGGTCAACACTCCATGAGCAGTTCTTC.

The chain recombines TRBV19 with TRBJ2-2, with a tentative D call TRBD2 (5 bases). The CDR3 contains 14 residues. Trimming stripped 3 bases from V and 7 bases from J, with 12 bases between. Germline CDR1 reads LNHDA; CDR2 reads SQIVND (reference sequence). Here the CDR3 DNA reads TGTGCCAGTAGTATCCCCGGGGTTGGCGGGGAGCTGTTTTTT. The encoded protein is CASSIPGVGGELFF.

The genes are TRBV12-3 or TRBV12-4 and TRBJ1-2, with D possibly matching TRBD1 (6 bases). The V and J ends lost 7 bases and 4 bases respectively, with 13 bases between them. The CDR3 extends over 13 amino acids. The DNA for the CDR3 is TGTGCCAGCACCCTTACAGGGATCTATGGCTACACCTTC. Translated, it gives CASTLTGIYGYTF.

V and J are TRBV7-8 and TRBJ1-1; 8 nucleotides align to TRBD1. V was pared by 5 bases and J by 1 base, with 9 bases of the junction left unmatched. In germline, CDR1 is SGHVS, CDR2 FQNEAQ. The CDR3 has 16 residues. The CDR3 nucleotides read TGTGCCAGCAGCCGAACAGGGGGGCGGGCGAACACTGAAGCTTTCTTT. It codes for CASSRTGGRANTEAFF.

This clone occurred once. CDR3 sequence reads: CASSRTSAYEQYF. CDR3 nucleotide sequence: TGTGCCAGTAGTAGGACTAGTGCCTACGAGCAGTACTTC. This chain connects TRBV19 to TRBJ2-7; 7 nucleotides agree with TRBD2. V was clipped by 4 bases and J by 2 bases; unmatched bases: 2. The CDR3 is 13 amino acids. CDR1 and CDR2 from the germline V gene are LNHDA and SQIVND (reference sequence).

This chain joins TRBV7-3 and TRBJ2-5; the match to TRBD2 covers 7 bases. J lost 0 bases, V lost 1 base, and 11 bases had no gene match. Germline V gives CDR1 SGHTA, CDR2 FQGTGA. This CDR3 spans 18 amino acids. Here the CDR3 reads CASSLKSGLLADQETQYF. As DNA, the CDR3 is TGTGCCAGCAGCTTAAAGTCCGGACTCCTAGCGGACCAAGAGACCCAGTACTTC.

The chain links TRBV30 to TRBJ2-4, with TRBD1 matching 7 bases. Germline values: CDR1 GTSNPN, CDR2 SVGIG (reference sequence). V was pared by 4 bases and J by 6 bases, with 3 bases of the junction left unmatched. The CDR3 runs to 12 residues. CDR3 DNA: TGTGCCTGGAACTCAGGGGGAAACATTCAGTACTTC. Amino acids: CAWNSGGNIQYF.

Here the CDR3 DNA reads TGCAGCGTTGAATCGTTGGGCGAGCAGTTCTTC. Protein product: CSVESLGEQFF. J is TRBJ2-1 and V is TRBV29-1; unclear D gene. Per the germline V gene, CDR1 is SQVTM and CDR2 is ANQGSEA. The length of the CDR3 is 11 residues. V dropped 2 bases and J dropped 10 bases, with 9 bases sitting between them.

V is TRBV30 and J is TRBJ2-3, with 9 bases identical to TRBD2. CDR3 length equals 15 residues. J was trimmed by 2 bases and V by 2 bases; bases with no gene match: 5. Germline CDR1 and CDR2: GTSNPN and SVGIG (reference sequence). CDR3 amino acids: CAWSRAGGYTDTQYF. The DNA for the CDR3 is TGTGCCTGGAGTCGGGCGGGAGGGTACACAGATACGCAGTATTTT.

V gene TRBV4-3 combines with J gene TRBJ2-1; 13 nucleotides agree with TRBD2. The trim removed 8 bases at V and 6 bases at J, leaving 7 bases unmatched. Per germline, CDR1 LGHNA and CDR2 YSLEER. The CDR3 is 15 residues long. The DNA for the CDR3 is TGCGCCAGCTCTGGACTAGCGGGAGTCATCAATGAGCAGTTCTTC. It translates to CASSGLAGVINEQFF.

The V and J genes are TRBV11-3 and TRBJ2-1; 10 bases match TRBD2. Germline assignment: CDR1 SGHNT and CDR2 YENEEA. The ends lost 9 bases at V and 9 bases at J; junction bases unmatched: 17. This CDR3 is built from 16 residues. The CDR3 bases are TGTGCCAGTTCCCAGAGTAGCGGGAGGTTCGGTAGTGAGCAGTTCTTC. Translating gives CASSQSSGRFGSEQFF.

This chain connects TRBV29-1 to TRBJ2-5, with D perhaps matching TRBD2 (5 bases). The CDR3 sequence is 13 residues long. Trimming left V 6 bases short and J 2 bases short, with 13 bases between. CDR1 and CDR2 (germline): SQVTM, ANQGSEA. The CDR3 DNA follows: TGCAGCGTCCCAGAGGGTGGGCAAGAGACCCAGTACTTC. Its translation: CSVPEGGQETQYF.

This chain joins TRBV5-8 and TRBJ1-1; a possible D gene is TRBD1 (6 bases). The germline V and J ends were trimmed by 0 bases and 4 bases, with 10 bases remaining between them. The CDR3 has 14 residues. CDR1 and CDR2 from the germline V gene are SGHTS and YDEGEE. CDR3 bases: TGTGCCAGCAGCTTGGCAGGGGCCGGCACTGAAGCTTTCTTT. This sequence encodes CASSLAGAGTEAFF.

The chain couples TRBV9 to TRBJ2-3; TRBD2 matches 13 bases. V gave up 2 bases and J gave up 6 bases; unmatched junction bases: 6. The CDR3 contains 16 residues. The germline CDR1 and CDR2 sequences are SGDLS and YYNGEE. CDR3 in DNA: TGTGCCAGCAGCGTGGGGACTAGCGGGAATGCGGATACGCAGTATTTT. It translates to CASSVGTSGNADTQYF.

This chain uses TRBV5-1 with TRBJ1-2; 9 bases agree with TRBD1. The CDR3 runs 15 residues. Germline V CDR1 and CDR2: SGHRS, YFSETQ. Trimming cost V 0 bases and J 7 bases; bases outside gene matches: 7. The CDR3 DNA reads TGCGCCAGCAGCTTGGGGTTACAGGGGGCGCTTGGCTACACCTTC. It encodes CASSLGLQGALGYTF.

The J gene is TRBJ2-1, the V gene TRBV30; 7 bases agree with TRBD1. Germline V CDR1 and CDR2: GTSNPN, SVGIG (reference sequence). J gave up 6 bases and V 5 bases, and 7 bases lay outside the gene matches. There are 13 residues in the CDR3. The chain's CDR3 is CAWLGGQANEQFF. The CDR3 DNA reads TGTGCCTGGCTTGGTGGACAGGCCAATGAGCAGTTCTTC.